A selection of T cell receptor beta chains follows, all from one sample in a study of shared clonotypes between healthy human individuals. Only in-frame clones appear in the TCRdb table, and some are missing; sequencing was by immunoSEQ multiplex PCR. The sample carries roughly 2,000,000 clones, less than 95% recorded once. The sample comprised naive CD8+ T cells sorted from blood. The receptor source for this set is a man between 18 and 29 years old in good health. The conserved cysteine and the conserved F or W are not part of the CDR3 here. D genes are given only for firm matches.

V,length,J,D,CDR3
TRBV5-1,17,TRBJ2-5,.,ASSSRDFVGEMLVETQY
TRBV9,13,TRBJ2-5,.,ASSVGASYEETQY
TRBV4-1,14,TRBJ1-3,.,ASSQDSLGTGNTIY
TRBV2,14,TRBJ2-5,.,ASSEVRTVVVETQY
TRBV29-1,11,TRBJ2-2,.,SVGLGGTGELF
TRBV28,12,TRBJ1-6,.,ASSNIGGGSPLH
TRBV14,14,TRBJ2-5,TRBD2,ASSPAGTSGRETQY
TRBV27,12,TRBJ2-7,.,ASSLGGQLYEQY
TRBV11-2,12,TRBJ2-1,.,ASSFAGMKNEQF
TRBV9,13,TRBJ1-4,.,ASSVDGMANEKLF